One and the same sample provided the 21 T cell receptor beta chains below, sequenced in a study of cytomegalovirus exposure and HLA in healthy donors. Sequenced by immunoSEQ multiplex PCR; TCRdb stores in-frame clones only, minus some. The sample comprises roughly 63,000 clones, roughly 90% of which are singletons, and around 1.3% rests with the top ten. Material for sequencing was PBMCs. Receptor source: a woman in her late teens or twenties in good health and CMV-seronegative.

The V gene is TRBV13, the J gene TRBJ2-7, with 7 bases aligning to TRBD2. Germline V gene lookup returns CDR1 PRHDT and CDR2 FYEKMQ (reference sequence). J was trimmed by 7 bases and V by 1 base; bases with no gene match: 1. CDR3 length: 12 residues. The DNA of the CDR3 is TGTGCCAGCAGCTTAGTGGGAGGGGAGCAGTACTTC. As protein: CASSLVGGEQYF.

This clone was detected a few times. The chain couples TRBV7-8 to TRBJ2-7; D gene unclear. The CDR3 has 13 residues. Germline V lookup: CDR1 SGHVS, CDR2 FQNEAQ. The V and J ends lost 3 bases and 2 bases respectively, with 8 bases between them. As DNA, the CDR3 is TGTGCCAGCAGCTTTGCCGCGACCTACGAGCAGTACTTC. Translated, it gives CASSFAATYEQYF.

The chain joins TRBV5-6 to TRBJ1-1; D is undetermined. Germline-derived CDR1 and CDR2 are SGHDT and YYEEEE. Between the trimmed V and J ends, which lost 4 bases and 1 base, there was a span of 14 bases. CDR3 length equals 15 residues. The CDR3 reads CASSERFGGNTEAFF. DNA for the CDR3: TGTGCCAGCAGCGAGCGATTCGGAGGGAACACTGAAGCTTTCTTT. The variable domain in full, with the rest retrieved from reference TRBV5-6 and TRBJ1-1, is DAGVTQSPTHLIKTRGQQVTLRCSPKSGHDTVSWYQQALGQGPQFIFQYYEEEERQRGNFPDRFSGHQFPNYSSELNVNALLLGDSALYLCASSERFGGNTEAFFGQGTRLTVV.

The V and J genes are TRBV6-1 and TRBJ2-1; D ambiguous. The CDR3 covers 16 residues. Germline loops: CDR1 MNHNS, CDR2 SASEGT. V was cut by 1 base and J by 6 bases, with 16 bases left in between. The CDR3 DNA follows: TGTGCCAGCAGTGAAGGGTTCTACCCCTTAGTCAATGAGCAGTTCTTC. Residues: CASSEGFYPLVNEQFF.

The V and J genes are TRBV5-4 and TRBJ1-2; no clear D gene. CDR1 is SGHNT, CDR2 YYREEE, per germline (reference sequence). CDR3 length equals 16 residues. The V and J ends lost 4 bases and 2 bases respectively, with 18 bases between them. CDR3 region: CASSGSMAGRNYGYTF. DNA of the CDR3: TGTGCCAGCAGCGGAAGTATGGCAGGAAGGAACTATGGCTACACCTTC. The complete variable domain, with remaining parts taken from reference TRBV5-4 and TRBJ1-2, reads ETGVTQSPTHLIKTRGQQVTLRCSSQSGHNTVSWYQQALGQGPQFIFQYYREEENGRGNFPPRFSGLQFPNYSSELNVNALELDDSALYLCASSGSMAGRNYGYTFGSGTRLTVV.

The CDR3 nucleotides are TGTGCCAGCAGCCTTCGCACCGGGACAGGGGGATCACCCCTCCACTTT. Residues: CASSLRTGTGGSPLHF. The V and J genes are TRBV5-4 and TRBJ1-6, with 11 positions matching TRBD1. V trimming: 4 bases; J trimming: 10 bases; junction bases outside the gene matches: 10. The V gene's germline CDR1 is SGHNT and CDR2 YYREEE (reference sequence). The CDR3 contains 16 residues.

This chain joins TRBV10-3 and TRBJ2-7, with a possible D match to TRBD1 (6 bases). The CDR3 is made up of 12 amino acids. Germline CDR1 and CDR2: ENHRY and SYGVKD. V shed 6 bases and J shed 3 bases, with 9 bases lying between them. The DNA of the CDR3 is TGTGCCATCAGCCGGGACAACTACGAGCAGTACTTC. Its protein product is CAISRDNYEQYF.

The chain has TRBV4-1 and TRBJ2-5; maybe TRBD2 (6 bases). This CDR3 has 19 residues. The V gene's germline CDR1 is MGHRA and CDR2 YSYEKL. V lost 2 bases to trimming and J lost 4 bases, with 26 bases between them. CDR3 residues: CASSQYYLGGNLGGETQYF. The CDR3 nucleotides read TGCGCCAGCAGCCAATATTACCTTGGAGGGAACCTGGGCGGAGAGACCCAGTACTTC.

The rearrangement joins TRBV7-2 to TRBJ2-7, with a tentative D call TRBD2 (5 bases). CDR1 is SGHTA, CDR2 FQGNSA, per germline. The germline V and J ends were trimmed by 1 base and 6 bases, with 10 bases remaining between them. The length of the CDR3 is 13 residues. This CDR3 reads CASSLGAGPEQYF. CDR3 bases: TGTGCCAGCAGCTTAGGTGCGGGCCCCGAGCAGTACTTC.

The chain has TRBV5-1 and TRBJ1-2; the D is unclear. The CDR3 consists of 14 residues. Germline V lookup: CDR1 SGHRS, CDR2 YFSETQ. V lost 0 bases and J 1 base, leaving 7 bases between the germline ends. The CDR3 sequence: CASSLGSGNYGYTF. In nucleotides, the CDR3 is TGCGCCAGCAGCTTGGGGTCCGGTAACTATGGCTACACCTTC.

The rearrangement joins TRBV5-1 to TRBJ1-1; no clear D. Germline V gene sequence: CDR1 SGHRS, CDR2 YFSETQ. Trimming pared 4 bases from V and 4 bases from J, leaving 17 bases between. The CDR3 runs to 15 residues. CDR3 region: CASSPGQFRGTEAFF. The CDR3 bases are TGCGCCAGCAGCCCCGGCCAGTTCCGGGGCACTGAAGCTTTCTTT.

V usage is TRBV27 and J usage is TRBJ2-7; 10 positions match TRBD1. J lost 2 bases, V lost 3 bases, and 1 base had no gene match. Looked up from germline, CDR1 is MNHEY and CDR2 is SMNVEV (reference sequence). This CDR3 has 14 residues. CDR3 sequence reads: CASSLGQGTYEQYF. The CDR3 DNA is TGTGCCAGCAGTTTGGGACAGGGGACCTACGAGCAGTACTTC.

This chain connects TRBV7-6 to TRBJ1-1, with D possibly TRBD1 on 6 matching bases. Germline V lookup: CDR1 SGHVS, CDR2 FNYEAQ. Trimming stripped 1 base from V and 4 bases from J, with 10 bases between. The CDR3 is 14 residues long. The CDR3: CASSLGQASTEAFF. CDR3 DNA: TGTGCCAGCAGCTTAGGACAGGCTTCCACTGAAGCTTTCTTT.

CDR3 nucleotide sequence: TGTGCCAGCAGGGGGACAACTAACACCGGGGAGCTGTTTTTT. It specifies CASRGTTNTGELFF. The chain uses TRBV6-6 and TRBJ2-2; TRBD1 is a possible D gene (6 bases). Germline assignment: CDR1 MNHNY and CDR2 SVGAGI (reference sequence). V lost 6 bases, J lost 2 bases, and 10 bases lay in between. CDR3 length: 14 residues.

In DNA, the CDR3 is TGCGCCAGCAGCCCCGGGACTAGCGGGGGAATACCTCACGAGCAGTACTTC. This codes for CASSPGTSGGIPHEQYF. The chain combines TRBV5-1 with TRBJ2-7, with 14 bases fitting TRBD2. Germline CDR1 is SGHRS and CDR2 is YFSETQ. The V gene end was trimmed by 4 bases and the J gene end by 5 bases; junction bases not matched to a gene: 11. The CDR3 covers 17 residues.

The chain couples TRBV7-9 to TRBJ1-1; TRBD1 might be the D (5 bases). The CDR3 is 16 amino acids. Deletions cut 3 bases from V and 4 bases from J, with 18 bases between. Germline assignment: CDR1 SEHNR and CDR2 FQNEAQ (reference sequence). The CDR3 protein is CASSFYQGIVGTEAFF. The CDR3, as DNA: TGTGCCAGCAGCTTTTATCAGGGTATCGTTGGCACTGAAGCTTTCTTT.

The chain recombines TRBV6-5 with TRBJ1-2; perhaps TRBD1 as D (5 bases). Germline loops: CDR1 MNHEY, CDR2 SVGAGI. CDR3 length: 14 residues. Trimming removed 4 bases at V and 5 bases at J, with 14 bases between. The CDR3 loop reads CASSSPVGGYGYTF. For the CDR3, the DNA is TGTGCCAGCAGTTCTCCCGTCGGGGGTTATGGCTACACCTTC.

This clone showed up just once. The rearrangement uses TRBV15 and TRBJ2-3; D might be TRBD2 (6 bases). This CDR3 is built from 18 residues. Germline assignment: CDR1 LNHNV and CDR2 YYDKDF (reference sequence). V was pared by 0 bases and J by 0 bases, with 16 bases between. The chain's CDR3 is CATSRDLGGRRSTDTQYF. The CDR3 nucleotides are TGTGCCACCAGCAGAGATCTCGGGGGACGGCGTAGCACAGATACGCAGTATTTT.

The CDR3 is CASSLDRAGNTIYF. The CDR3, as DNA: TGCGCCAGCAGCTTGGACAGGGCTGGAAACACCATATATTTT. The chain joins TRBV5-1 to TRBJ1-3; perhaps TRBD1 as D (6 bases). This CDR3 has 14 residues. Germline CDR1 and CDR2: SGHRS and YFSETQ. V shed 0 bases and J shed 2 bases, with 6 bases lying between them.

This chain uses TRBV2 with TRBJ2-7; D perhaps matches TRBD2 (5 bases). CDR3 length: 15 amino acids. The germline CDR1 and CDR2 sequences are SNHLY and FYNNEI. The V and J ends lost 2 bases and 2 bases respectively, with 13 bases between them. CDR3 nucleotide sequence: TGTGCCAGCAGTGAAAGCGGCGGTTCCCCCTACGAGCAGTACTTC. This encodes CASSESGGSPYEQYF. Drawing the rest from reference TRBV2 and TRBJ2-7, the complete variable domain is EPEVTQTPSHQVTQMGQEVILRCVPISNHLYFYWYRQILGQKVEFLVSFYNNEISEKSEIFDDQFSVERPDGSNFTLKIRSTKLEDSAMYFCASSESGGSPYEQYFGPGTRLTVT.

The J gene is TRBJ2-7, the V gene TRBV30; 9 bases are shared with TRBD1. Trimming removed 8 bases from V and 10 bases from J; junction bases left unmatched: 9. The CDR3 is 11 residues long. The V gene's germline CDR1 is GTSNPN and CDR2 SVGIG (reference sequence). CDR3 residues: CAGLDRGSQYF. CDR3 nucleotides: TGTGCCGGCCTGGACAGGGGCTCTCAGTACTTC.